The present T cell receptor beta chain was sequenced within a study of blood T cells in healthy people across ages. Overall study: Per every two T cells, about one barcoded beta molecule was captured by template switching. Findings and caveats of the study: Higher naive T cell percentage went strongly together with higher TCR beta diversity.

The length of the CDR3 is 16 residues. The V and J ends lost 6 bases and 4 bases, in that order; junction bases with no gene match: 11. The V gene's germline CDR1 is WSHSY and CDR2 SAAADI. Next came a second PCR, run for about 7 to 12 cycles, which used a sample-barcoded 5' primer along with a J-beta primer mix. A template-switch adaptor containing 12 random nucleotides labeled each cDNA molecule. Sequencing yielded, for each sample, at least 3 million paired-end reads carrying CDR3. TCRdb called the 5' RACE reads again in MiXCR, with one record for every CDR3 protein. The profile shows hundreds of thousands of distinct CDR3 sequences, around a fifth of them singletons. This clonotype showed up just a few times. What it binds is not known.

The source of this sequence is a man in his sixties or seventies in good health. Sequenced input: blood. The rearrangement uses TRBV10-2 and TRBJ2-7; 11 bases are a match to TRBD2. The CDR3 DNA sequence: TGCGCCAGCAGCGGGACTAGCGGACGTTCGGGGTACGAGCAGTACTTC. It codes for CASSGTSGRSGYEQYF.